Below are 26 T cell receptor beta chains sequenced from a single sample in a study of T cells in women clearing cervical HPV infection. Assay used: immunoSEQ multiplex PCR; TCRdb lists only in-frame clones, some missing. Recorded here are under 30,000 clones; the top ten clones represent over 7.5%. Sequencing was performed on blood buffy coat. The receptors derive from a woman aged 18-70 years with a cervical HPV16 infection that either progressed to CIN3+ or cleared (not recorded which).

As concerns this clone: The CDR3 goes on 3 residues after the read ends, and that part is filled in from the germline J gene. This sequence joins TRBV7-2 and TRBJ2-4; 8 bases line up with TRBD1. The CDR3 loop spans 15 amino acids. CDR1 and CDR2 from the germline V gene are SGHTA and FQGNSA. The part of the CDR3 DNA that was read is TGTGCCAGCAGCACAGCGACAGGGGTGGGCTATGGT. This sequence encodes CASSTATGVGYG. The whole CDR3 protein is CASSTATGVGYGQYF.

Remarks on this clone: Read data end 3 residues before the CDR3 end; the end is taken from the germline J gene. The J gene is TRBJ1-2, the V gene TRBV12-5; D is perhaps TRBD1 (5 bases). Trimming left V 6 bases short and J 4 bases short, with 12 bases between. The CDR3 is 13 amino acids. From germline, CDR1 is LGHNT and CDR2 FRNRAP. CDR3 DNA, as far as it was read: TGTGCTAGTGGGGAGCACGGGGGCTATGGC. Its translation: CASGEHGGYG. The CDR3 in full is CASGEHGGYGYTF. Complete variable domain (other parts from reference TRBV12-5 and TRBJ1-2): DARVTQTPRHKVTEMGQEVTMRCQPILGHNTVFWYRQTMMQGLELLAYFRNRAPLDDSGMPKDRFSAEMPDATLATLKIQPSEPRDSAVYFCASGEHGGYGYTFGSGTRLTVV.

CDR3 DNA, as far as it was read: TGTGCCAGCCCACCCCCCGGGGGCGGGGGGGCTCGGGAGACC. Translation: CASPPPGGGGARET. The whole CDR3 region reads CASPPPGGGGARETQYF. The V and J genes are TRBV2 and TRBJ2-5, with 9 bases matching TRBD2. Read sequence stops 3 residues before the CDR3 end, and the germline J gene provides the missing end. From germline, CDR1 is SNHLY and CDR2 FYNNEI. The CDR3 length is 17 residues. Losses at the gene ends were 8 bases for V and 5 bases for J; bases not matched to a gene: 18.

About this clone: The read is 3 residues too short to cover the CDR3 end, so that end is filled in from the germline J gene. This chain uses TRBV2 with TRBJ1-1; 9 bases agree with TRBD1. Germline CDR1 is SNHLY and CDR2 is FYNNEI. V dropped 4 bases and J dropped 4; count of bases not matched to a gene: 4. The CDR3 extends over 14 amino acids. The covered CDR3 bases are TGTGCCAGCAGTGTGACAGGGGGTCCCACTGAA. Translation gives CASSVTGGPTE. The whole CDR3 sequence is CASSVTGGPTEAFF. The complete variable domain, with remaining parts taken from reference TRBV2 and TRBJ1-1, reads EPEVTQTPSHQVTQMGQEVILRCVPISNHLYFYWYRQILGQKVEFLVSFYNNEISEKSEIFDDQFSVERPDGSNFTLKIRSTKLEDSAMYFCASSVTGGPTEAFFGQGTRLTVV.

Details on this clone: From the germline J gene comes the end of the CDR3, since the read stops 3 residues before it. The gene calls are TRBV7-8 and TRBJ1-5; TRBD1 matches at 12 bases. Germline CDR1 and CDR2: SGHVS and FQNEAQ. This CDR3 has 17 residues. V shed 5 bases and J 1 base; nucleotides not matched to a gene: 6. CDR3 in amino acids: CASSPGTGGASNQPQHF. The sequenced part of the CDR3 DNA is TGTGCCAGCAGCCCTGGGACAGGGGGCGCAAGCAATCAGCCC.

Incomplete CDR3 DNA: TGTGCCAGCAGTGAGTGGGACAGACCCGCCTACGAG. Amino acids: CASSEWDRPAYE. From start to end, the CDR3 is CASSEWDRPAYEQYF. V and J are TRBV6-1 and TRBJ2-7, with TRBD1 identical over 7 bases. The read is 3 residues too short to cover the CDR3 end, so that end is filled in from the germline J gene. J was trimmed by 2 bases and V by 3 bases; bases with no gene match: 7. This CDR3 region has 15 residues. CDR1 is MNHNS and CDR2 is SASEGT in the germline V gene.

Note on this clone: Read coverage stops 3 residues before the CDR3 terminus; the germline J gene supplies the remainder. The chain links TRBV7-9 to TRBJ2-5, with a tentative D call TRBD1 (6 bases). The CDR3 length is 14 residues. Germline V gives CDR1 SEHNR, CDR2 FQNEAQ (reference sequence). With 3 bases removed from V and 5 bases from J, the gap between germline ends came to 13 bases. CDR3 region: CASSFSSGGETQYF. Incomplete CDR3 DNA: TGTGCCAGCAGCTTTTCTAGTGGGGGCGAGACC.

Comment on this clone: The read is 3 residues too short to cover the CDR3 end, so that end is filled in from the germline J gene. The rearrangement joins TRBV2 to TRBJ1-5, with a tentative D call TRBD1 (5 bases). Germline CDR1 is SNHLY and CDR2 is FYNNEI. The CDR3 extends over 15 amino acids. V was trimmed by 4 bases and J by 2 bases, leaving 12 bases between them. The part of the CDR3 DNA that was read is TGTGCCAGCAGTGGGGGGGGTGCGGGCAATCAGCCC. This sequence encodes CASSGGGAGNQP. The CDR3 in full is CASSGGGAGNQPQHF.

For this clone: The CDR3 extends 3 residues past the end of the read, so its final part is completed from the germline J gene. The chain joins TRBV14 to TRBJ1-5; 9 nucleotides align to TRBD1. The CDR3 length is 17 residues. V lost 7 bases, J lost 0 bases, and 10 bases stayed unmatched. Germline values: CDR1 SGHDN, CDR2 FVKESK. CDR3 loop: CASTTNRGLGSNQPQHF. The sequenced part of the CDR3 DNA is TGTGCCAGCACTACTAACAGGGGGCTGGGTAGCAATCAGCCC.

About this clone: The observed sequence ends 3 residues before the CDR3 terminus, with the missing tail filled in from the germline J gene. V is TRBV20-1 and J is TRBJ2-1; 11 nucleotides align to TRBD2. After removal of 0 bases from V and 5 bases from J, the junction contained 3 bases not matched to a gene. The CDR3 runs 15 residues. Germline values: CDR1 DFQATT, CDR2 SNEGSKA (reference sequence). CDR3 DNA (partial): TGCAGTGCTAGAGATTGGGGACTAGCGGACAATGAG. Amino acid sequence: CSARDWGLADNE. The CDR3, in full, reads CSARDWGLADNEQFF.

On this clone itself: The CDR3 goes on 3 residues after the read ends, and that part is filled in from the germline J gene. The rearrangement joins TRBV7-8 to TRBJ2-7; TRBD1 aligns across 7 bases. This CDR3 is built from 16 residues. V shed 4 bases, J shed 4 bases, and the junction held 13 bases outside the gene matches. Per germline, CDR1 SGHVS and CDR2 FQNEAQ. CDR3 protein: CASSSWKDRAPYEQYF. CDR3 bases read: TGTGCCAGCAGCTCGTGGAAAGACAGGGCACCATACGAG.

Notes on this clone: The read comes to an end 3 residues before the CDR3 does, leaving the germline J gene to fill in the end. This chain uses TRBV7-3 with TRBJ1-1, with 7 bases identical to TRBD1. The CDR3 consists of 15 residues. The trim removed 5 bases at V and 5 bases at J, leaving 11 bases unmatched. Germline CDR1 SGHTA, CDR2 FQGTGA. The CDR3 loop reads CASSPQTGKRTEAFF. The DNA read from the CDR3 is TGTGCCAGCAGCCCTCAGACAGGGAAACGGACTGAA.

A note on this clone: The read gets to within 3 residues of the CDR3 end, and the germline J gene fills in the rest. The chain is built from TRBV7-9 and TRBJ1-2; 12 bases fit TRBD1. Germline V CDR1 and CDR2: SEHNR, FQNEAQ (reference sequence). The CDR3 runs 15 residues. The CDR3 loop is CASSSGTGGRYDYTF. Partial CDR3 DNA: TGTGCCAGCAGCTCTGGGACAGGGGGCCGCTACGAC.

About this clone: The CDR3 end is not reached by the read, which stops 3 residues before it; the germline J gene fills it in. The rearrangement uses TRBV5-1 and TRBJ1-1; possible D gene TRBD1, 6 bases. The CDR3 length is 14 residues. The V gene's germline CDR1 is SGHRS and CDR2 YFSETQ. Trimming left V 4 bases short and J 4 bases short, with 14 bases between. CDR3: CASSLDPRGTEAFF. CDR3 DNA (partial): TGCGCCAGCAGCCTAGATCCCAGGGGCACTGAA.

About this clone: The read terminates 3 residues before the CDR3 end, so the remaining end is supplied by the germline J gene. The chain recombines TRBV12-5 with TRBJ2-7, with D possibly TRBD1 on 5 matching bases. CDR1 is LGHNT, CDR2 FRNRAP, per germline. The V end was cut by 0 bases, the J end by 2 bases, with 11 bases between. This CDR3 comprises 15 residues. The CDR3: CASGLVKKDTYEQYF. The covered CDR3 bases are TGTGCTAGTGGTTTGGTAAAAAAGGACACCTACGAG.

On this clone: The read ends 3 residues before the CDR3 terminus; that terminus is restored from the germline J gene. The chain links TRBV20-1 to TRBJ2-5, with D possibly being TRBD2 (7 bases). The V end lost 5 bases, the J end lost 2 bases, and 21 bases lay between the germline ends. Germline V gene sequence: CDR1 DFQATT, CDR2 SNEGSKA (reference sequence). This CDR3 spans 16 amino acids. The CDR3 bases that were read are TGCAGTGCTGGCGGTATTACGGCGGGGGCTCAAGAGACC. Translation gives CSAGGITAGAQET. The whole CDR3 sequence is CSAGGITAGAQETQYF.

About this clone itself: With the read ending 3 residues before the CDR3 end, the germline J gene is used to fill in that end. In the same sample, other DNA sequences code for this CDR3. V usage is TRBV5-1 and J usage is TRBJ2-5, with D uncertain. This CDR3 has 13 residues. Germline V gives CDR1 SGHRS, CDR2 YFSETQ. V lost 0 bases to trimming and J lost 2 bases, with 5 bases between them. The CDR3 DNA, read in part, is TGCGCCAGCAGCTTGGGGCAGCAAGAGACC. Protein sequence: CASSLGQQET. The CDR3 in full is CASSLGQQETQYF.

As regards this clone: The CDR3 is cut off 3 residues early in the read; its end comes from the germline J gene. The V gene is TRBV20-1, the J gene TRBJ2-3; the D is unclear. CDR1 is DFQATT and CDR2 is SNEGSKA in the germline V gene (reference sequence). CDR3 length equals 14 residues. V shed 4 bases and J shed 1 base, with 12 bases lying between them. The sequenced CDR3 bases are TGCAGTGCTATCAGCGCGGCAGGCACAGATACG. The encoded protein is CSAISAAGTDT. Given in full, the CDR3 is CSAISAAGTDTQYF.

Points on this clone: The read comes to an end 3 residues before the CDR3 does, leaving the germline J gene to fill in the end. The J gene is TRBJ2-3, the V gene TRBV4-1, with TRBD2 identical over 9 bases. The V segment lost 4 bases and the J segment 0 bases; nucleotides outside the gene matches: 5. The CDR3 is made up of 16 amino acids. Per germline, CDR1 MGHRA and CDR2 YSYEKL. Partial CDR3 DNA: TGCGCCAGCAGCCTTATAGCGGGGGCTAGCACAGATACG. It encodes CASSLIAGASTDT. The complete CDR3 sequence is CASSLIAGASTDTQYF.

Remarks on this clone: The sequenced fragment ends 3 residues before the CDR3 boundary, so the rest is inferred from the germline J gene. This chain uses TRBV7-2 with TRBJ2-7; possible D gene TRBD2, 5 bases. This CDR3 has 14 residues. Germline lookup yields CDR1 SGHTA and CDR2 FQGNSA. V was cut by 5 bases and J by 0 bases, with 11 bases left in between. CDR3 bases read: TGTGCCAGCAGCCGGACTGGGAGCTCCTACGAG. Its translation: CASSRTGSSYE. The whole CDR3 is CASSRTGSSYEQYF.

Comment on this clone: Sequencing ends 3 residues short of the CDR3 end; the germline J gene provides the rest. The V gene is TRBV9, the J gene TRBJ2-3; D remains unclear. This CDR3 spans 14 amino acids. CDR1 is SGDLS and CDR2 is YYNGEE in the germline V gene. V was trimmed by 0 bases and J by 1 base, leaving 6 bases between them. CDR3 amino acids: CASSVGSGTDTQYF. The part of the CDR3 DNA that was read is TGTGCCAGCAGCGTAGGAAGCGGCACAGATACG. Filled out from reference TRBV9 and TRBJ2-3, the complete variable domain reads DSGVTQTPKHLITATGQRVTLRCSPRSGDLSVYWYQQSLDQGLQFLIQYYNGEERAKGNILERFSAQQFPDLHSELNLSSLELGDSALYFCASSVGSGTDTQYFGPGTRLTVL.

With respect to this clone: Read data end 3 residues before the CDR3 end; the end is taken from the germline J gene. The chain recombines TRBV29-1 with TRBJ2-5, with a weak D call TRBD1 (6 bases). CDR1 SQVTM and CDR2 ANQGSEA come from the germline V gene. This CDR3 spans 13 amino acids. Trimming left V 4 bases short and J 5 bases short, with 14 bases between. Incomplete CDR3 DNA: TGCAGCGTTGTCCCCGGGACAAAGGAGACC. Amino acid sequence: CSVVPGTKET. The entire CDR3 protein is CSVVPGTKETQYF. The complete variable domain, with remaining parts taken from reference TRBV29-1 and TRBJ2-5, reads SAVISQKPSRDICQRGTSLTIQCQVDSQVTMMFWYRQQPGQSLTLIATANQGSEATYESGFVIDKFPISRPNLTFSTLTVSNMSPEDSSIYLCSVVPGTKETQYFGPGTRLLVL.

To note about this clone: The read ends 3 residues shy of where the CDR3 ends; the end is completed using the germline J gene. The chain uses TRBV5-1 and TRBJ2-2; 7 positions agree with TRBD2. This CDR3 has 14 residues. Per germline, CDR1 SGHRS and CDR2 YFSETQ. The DNA read from the CDR3 is TGCGCCAGCAGCTTGGAGGCAGGGAGGGCACCG. It encodes CASSLEAGRAP. The complete CDR3 sequence is CASSLEAGRAPLFF.

A remark on this clone: The read falls 3 residues short of the CDR3 end, and the missing part is taken from the germline J gene. V gene TRBV5-1 combines with J gene TRBJ1-1; 8 bases are shared with TRBD1. This CDR3 is built from 14 residues. In germline, CDR1 is SGHRS, CDR2 YFSETQ. The trim removed 4 bases at V and 6 bases at J, leaving 8 bases unmatched. The CDR3 loop reads CASSQAPGQAEAFF. Incomplete CDR3 DNA: TGCGCCAGCAGCCAAGCTCCGGGACAGGCTGAA.

About this clone itself: The read comes to an end 3 residues before the CDR3 does, leaving the germline J gene to fill in the end. V and J are TRBV2 and TRBJ1-4, with D hard to call. Germline V gene sequence: CDR1 SNHLY, CDR2 FYNNEI. The CDR3 totals 15 residues. V was pared by 5 bases and J by 0 bases, with 10 bases between. The CDR3 loop reads CASSLRQATNEKLFF. The DNA read from the CDR3 is TGTGCCAGCAGTCTTCGACAAGCAACTAATGAAAAA.

As to this clone: The CDR3 end lies 3 residues beyond the end of the read and is filled in from the germline J gene. This chain links TRBV10-3 with TRBJ1-2, with 9 bases lining up with TRBD1. Germline V CDR1 and CDR2: ENHRY, SYGVKD. V shed 2 bases, J shed 7 bases, and the junction held 11 bases outside the gene matches. The CDR3 consists of 16 residues. The chain's CDR3 is CAISEQRQGDVPGYTF. CDR3 bases read: TGTGCCATCAGTGAGCAGAGACAGGGGGACGTTCCTGGC.